These T cell receptor beta chains were read from a single sample in a study of regulatory T cells in long-lasting Graves disease. TCRdb reprocessed the multiplex PCR reads with MiXCR, giving one entry per CDR3 protein. In the table there are under 800,000 distinct CDR3 sequences, approximately 15% of which are singletons. These records were also assigned to another study, of T cells in Graves' hyperthyroidism and ophthalmopathy.

This material consisted of peripheral blood mononuclear cells (PBMCs), taken at new diagnosis, from a patient treated with antithyroid drugs. These receptors were collected from a woman in her twenties or thirties with Graves disease. The CDR3 runs from the conserved cysteine through the conserved F or W.

j_call	v_call	cdr3_aa
TRBJ1-2	TRBV11-2	CASSLVGHGTNYGYTF
TRBJ2-7	TRBV6-9	CASSSPTSGRTYEQYF
TRBJ1-3	TRBV12-3/TRBV12-4	CASSADIFTIYF
TRBJ1-6	TRBV2	CATRGEGLDNSPLHF
TRBJ2-5	TRBV10-3	CAISGRGGHETQYF
TRBJ2-1	TRBV2	CASSDPRGLNEQFF
TRBJ1-2	TRBV24-1	CATSEWDSKGYTF
TRBJ1-5	TRBV20-1	CSARDPTGDGDQPQHF
TRBJ2-1	TRBV5-5	CASRMQGLATLLRSIEQFF
TRBJ1-2	TRBV7-9	CASSLGSMNYGYTF
TRBJ1-5	TRBV20-1	CSARAPGTGAQPQHF
TRBJ2-5	TRBV7-2	CASSLPLGLGGETQYF
TRBJ2-1	TRBV24-1	CATSDYRVGRQDEQFF
TRBJ1-1	TRBV10-3	CAISEGWDTEAFF
TRBJ2-4	TRBV5-8	CASSSWTSGVKNIQYF
TRBJ2-5	TRBV7-2	CASSLPGKGEQYF
TRBJ2-7	TRBV5-1	CASSTGTKTYEQYF
TRBJ1-1	TRBV4-1	CASSQDWQPEAFF
TRBJ2-1	TRBV7-2	CASSPRGDRGQRRGSYNEQFF
TRBJ2-3	TRBV5-1	CASSLPGLAGTGTDTQYF
TRBJ2-3	TRBV25-1	CASSKPVPDTQYF
TRBJ2-1	TRBV20-1	CSAGGLAGADEQFF
TRBJ1-3	TRBV20-1	CSAPDGTRDNTIYF
-	TRBV18	CASSPRTSRETQYF
TRBJ1-1	TRBV19	CASSSRIHTEAFF
TRBJ2-2	TRBV6-5	CASSYGITSYTGELFF
TRBJ1-4	TRBV20-1	CSARVSGQLNERLFF
TRBJ1-3	TRBV7-9	CASSFRSSGNTIYF
TRBJ1-1	TRBV19	CASSWEDTEAFF
TRBJ1-6	TRBV6-1	CASSLREPWAPYNSPLHF
TRBJ2-1	TRBV5-1	CASSLSPRETPDNEQFF
TRBJ1-2	TRBV11-2	CASSPGIGYTF
TRBJ1-3	TRBV7-9	CASSLTTGVSGNTIYF
TRBJ1-2	TRBV28	CASSPLTNYGYTF
TRBJ2-5	TRBV10-2	CASRGTARQETQYF
TRBJ1-2	TRBV19	CASTATGGYYTF
TRBJ2-7	TRBV11-1	CASSLPSGSHEQYF
TRBJ1-5	TRBV2	CASRRGGAENQPQHF
TRBJ1-6	TRBV5-1	CASSSNAGSYNSPLHF
TRBJ2-5	TRBV12-3/TRBV12-4	CASSLLLASGKETQYF
TRBJ2-7	TRBV6-1	CASSRTSGIEQYF
TRBJ2-5	TRBV6-1	CASRRGTSANGGTQYF
TRBJ2-1	TRBV6-5	CASSYSGDPVYEQFF
TRBJ1-2	TRBV20-1	CSARTQGDSGYAQLNYGYTF
TRBJ1-3	TRBV28	CASSGDSSGNTIYF
TRBJ2-1	TRBV24-1	CATGASYNEQFF
TRBJ1-3	TRBV25-1	CASRGVGSGNTIYF
TRBJ1-1	TRBV28	CASSFLLGTNTEAFF
TRBJ2-3	TRBV7-9	CACSWGPTDTQYF
TRBJ1-1	TRBV28	CASSPPLGSMNTEAFF
TRBJ2-3	TRBV28	CASSVTGSSDTQYF
TRBJ1-1	TRBV12-3/TRBV12-4	CASSLRLYTEAFF